This passage covers 14 T cell receptor beta chains from one sample sequenced in a study of early T cells in non-severe SARS-CoV-2 infection. One entry per CDR3 protein results from TCRdb running MiXCR on the 5' RACE reads. This table holds some 66,000 distinct CDR3 sequences, 9.1% found once. The sequencing input was whole blood. These receptors all stem from an adult who was a healthcare worker with PCR-confirmed SARS-CoV-2 infection or an uninfected control (not recorded which).

This clonotype was counted at least ten times. This CDR3 reads CASSFPAGTYEQYF. The CDR3 DNA reads as TGTGCCAGCAGTTTCCCAGCGGGCACCTACGAGCAGTACTTC. The V gene is TRBV28, the J gene TRBJ2-7; TRBD2 is a possible D gene (6 bases). CDR1 and CDR2 from the germline V gene are MDHEN and SYDVKM. Trimming cost V 3 bases and J 2 bases, with 11 bases left between them. This CDR3 is 14 amino acids long.

In DNA, the CDR3 is TGTGCCAGCAGCTTAGAGGCTAGCGGGAACTCCTACAATGAGCAGTTCTTC. Its translation: CASSLEASGNSYNEQFF. V usage is TRBV7-9 and J usage is TRBJ2-1; the match to TRBD2 covers 9 bases. The CDR3 runs to 17 residues. The junction had 4 bases not matched to a gene; V was cut back by 1 base and J by 0 bases. Germline CDR1 reads SEHNR; CDR2 reads FQNEAQ (reference sequence).

This clonotype has ten or more counts. The genes are TRBV27 and TRBJ2-3, with D hard to call. Germline CDR1 MNHEY, CDR2 SMNVEV (reference sequence). The CDR3 is made up of 13 amino acids. With 6 bases removed from V and 0 bases from J, the gap between germline ends came to 7 bases. CDR3: CASRGSSTDTQYF. The CDR3 DNA reads as TGTGCCAGCAGGGGAAGTAGCACAGATACGCAGTATTTT.

This clonotype was found many times. J is TRBJ1-4 and V is TRBV5-4; D uncertain. The V end was cut by 0 bases, the J end by 0 bases, with 6 bases between. This CDR3 has 15 residues. CDR1 SGHNT and CDR2 YYREEE come from the germline V gene (reference sequence). In DNA, the CDR3 is TGTGCCAGCAGCTTGGGTACAGCAACTAATGAAAAACTGTTTTTT. Translated, it gives CASSLGTATNEKLFF.

This clonotype came up once. This chain uses TRBV29-1 with TRBJ2-1; 8 bases line up with TRBD2. The CDR3 totals 11 residues. J was trimmed by 7 bases and V by 7 bases; bases with no gene match: 3. The germline gives CDR1 SQVTM, CDR2 ANQGSEA. The CDR3 reads CSAPGGNEQFF. The CDR3 DNA reads as TGCAGCGCCCCGGGGGGGAATGAGCAGTTCTTC.

This clonotype was found a few times. The rearrangement uses TRBV11-2 and TRBJ1-5; a possible D gene is TRBD1 (5 bases). V lost 5 bases to trimming and J lost 5 bases, with 13 bases between them. This CDR3 region has 14 residues. Germline CDR1 SGHAT, CDR2 FQNNGV. Here the CDR3 reads CASSQNTGDQPQHF. For the CDR3, the DNA is TGTGCCAGCAGCCAGAACACGGGGGATCAGCCCCAGCATTTT.

This clonotype occurred many times. The genes are TRBV19 and TRBJ2-7; 10 bases map to TRBD2. Trimming took 5 bases from V and 3 from J; bases not matched to a gene: 7. CDR3 length: 15 residues. The germline gives CDR1 LNHDA, CDR2 SQIVND (reference sequence). The CDR3 region has the DNA TGTGCCAGTAGTCCTAGCGGGAGCAGGGGCTACGAGCAGTACTTC. Its protein product is CASSPSGSRGYEQYF.

The genes are TRBV5-4 and TRBJ2-3; 7 nucleotides agree with TRBD2. V lost 6 bases to trimming and J lost 5 bases; unmatched junction nucleotides: 9. Germline V CDR1 and CDR2: SGHNT, YYREEE (reference sequence). The CDR3 loop spans 14 amino acids. CDR3 coding DNA: TGTGCCAGCATGAGCGGGATTGGAATAGATACGCAGTATTTT. Its translation is CASMSGIGIDTQYF.

The chain couples TRBV7-6 to TRBJ2-4, with D maybe TRBD1 (6 bases). V shed 5 bases and J shed 6 bases, with 11 bases lying between them. Germline V gene data show CDR1 as SGHVS and CDR2 as FNYEAQ. The CDR3 has 13 residues. The CDR3 region has the DNA TGTGCCAGCAGCACGGACAGTTTAAACATTCAGTACTTC. This encodes CASSTDSLNIQYF.

The V call is TRBV7-9, the J call TRBJ1-1, with D hard to call. V lost 3 bases to trimming and J lost 1 base, with 15 bases between them. The CDR3 sequence is 16 residues long. The germline CDR1 and CDR2 sequences are SEHNR and FQNEAQ (reference sequence). The CDR3 DNA reads as TGTGCCAGCAGCTTTAAGACGTGGAAGGGGAACACTGAAGCTTTCTTT. Translation gives CASSFKTWKGNTEAFF.

This clonotype occurred a few times. The V call is TRBV5-1, the J call TRBJ2-3; perhaps TRBD2 as D (6 bases). Germline V lookup: CDR1 SGHRS, CDR2 YFSETQ. The CDR3 is 14 amino acids. The V and J ends lost 2 bases and 5 bases respectively, with 12 bases between them. CDR3 nucleotide sequence: TGCGCCAGCAGCTTCCTGTCGGGAGAAGATACGCAGTATTTT. Translated: CASSFLSGEDTQYF.

As for this clonotype: Compared with germline, one end of the junction differs, possibly owing to a read error. V gene TRBV7-3 combines with J gene TRBJ1-3, with TRBD1 as a possible D gene (5 bases). Germline loops: CDR1 SGHTA, CDR2 FQGTGA. There are 14 residues in the CDR3. CDR3: CASSLGTAGDTIYF. In nucleotides, the CDR3 is TGTGCCAGCAGCCTCGGGACGGCTGGAGACACCATATATTTT.

The table lists this clonotype with many counts. Germline and junction disagree at one end, which may indicate a read error. The chain couples TRBV27 to TRBJ1-6; 7 bases map to TRBD1. This CDR3 contains 18 residues. Germline V gives CDR1 MNHEY, CDR2 SMNVEV (reference sequence). CDR3 nucleotide sequence: TGCGCCAGCAGTTCCAGGGCAGAGGGGGCCTCCTATAATTCACCCCTCCACTTT. This codes for CASSSRAEGASYNSPLHF.

There are a few counts of this clonotype. The gene calls are TRBV9 and TRBJ2-1; D not certain. V lost 2 bases and J lost 10, with 16 bases in between. Germline V lookup: CDR1 SGDLS, CDR2 YYNGEE. The CDR3 totals 14 residues. CDR3 DNA: TGTGCCAGCAGCGTTGGATTAGATTTGGGGGAGCAGTTCTTC. This gives the protein CASSVGLDLGEQFF.